This TCR beta chain derives from a study of cytomegalovirus exposure and HLA in healthy donors. In germline, CDR1 is MGHDK, CDR2 SYGVNS. Germline trimming cut 1 base from V and 2 bases from J; bases unmatched to any gene: 5. The CDR3 length is 16 residues. Broader study findings: Overall, approximately 180 TCR beta chains were annotated as cytomegalovirus-associated.

For this clone: Its antigen is as yet unknown.

The method was immunoSEQ multiplex PCR; TCRdb's version includes in-frame clones alone and lacks a portion of them. The sample contains over 150,000 clones, about 86% of which appear only once. This sequence was found in a man between 18 and 29 years old in good health and CMV-seropositive. The source material was PBMCs. The chain couples TRBV25-1 to TRBJ2-3, with 8 bases aligning to TRBD2. CDR3 sequence (DNA): TGTGCCAGCAGTGAATCTCCTAGCGGGTACACAGATACGCAGTATTTT. It translates to CASSESPSGYTDTQYF.